Below are 11 T cell receptor beta chains sequenced from a single sample in a study of blood T cell repertoires in COVID-19. Measured with immunoSEQ multiplex PCR; TCRdb has only the in-frame clones, and not every one. The sample holds approximately 150,000 clones, around 84% seen once. The sequenced sample was peripheral blood. The receptors derive from a woman aged 80 or over with acute or convalescent COVID-19.

This clone was picked up one time. The chain combines TRBV10-1 with TRBJ1-1, with D possibly matching TRBD1 (5 bases). V dropped 0 bases and J dropped 3 bases, with 14 bases sitting between them. Per the germline V gene, CDR1 is WNHNN and CDR2 is SYGVQD (reference sequence). The CDR3 has 16 residues. The CDR3 reads CASSESGGGEDTEAFF. CDR3 nucleotide sequence: TGCGCCAGCAGTGAGTCGGGCGGGGGTGAGGACACTGAAGCTTTCTTT.

The V and J genes are TRBV4-3 and TRBJ2-1; 10 nucleotides line up with TRBD2. Germline V gene data show CDR1 as LGHNA and CDR2 as YSLEER. J gave up 6 bases and V 2 bases, and 4 bases lay outside the gene matches. This CDR3 has 15 amino acids. The CDR3 nucleotides are TGCGCCAGCAGCCAATTTAGCGGGGGGCTCAATGAGCAGTTCTTC. Its translation is CASSQFSGGLNEQFF.

In its sample, this clone was seen once. This chain joins TRBV3-1 (or the pseudogene TRBV3-2) and TRBJ1-5; D gene unclear. The germline V gene has CDR1 LGHDT and CDR2 YNNKEL (reference sequence). The CDR3 has 14 residues. V was shortened by 1 base and J by 5 bases, with 9 bases between the two germline ends. CDR3 region: CASSQVGRDQPQHF. The DNA for the CDR3 is TGTGCCAGCAGCCAAGTAGGGAGGGATCAGCCCCAGCATTTT.

This chain uses TRBV5-1 with TRBJ2-3; 7 nucleotides line up with TRBD1. The J segment lost 7 bases and the V segment lost 3 bases, leaving 17 bases of the junction unmatched. Looked up from germline, CDR1 is SGHRS and CDR2 is YFSETQ. The CDR3 runs 17 residues. Here the CDR3 reads CASSSRTGGTTGYTQYF. CDR3 nucleotides: TGCGCCAGCAGCTCCCGGACAGGCGGAACGACCGGATATACGCAGTATTTT.

The V and J genes are TRBV11-2 and TRBJ2-7; 7 bases are a match to TRBD2. From germline, CDR1 is SGHAT and CDR2 FQNNGV. The ends lost 3 bases at V and 0 bases at J; junction bases unmatched: 2. The length of the CDR3 is 14 residues. This chain's CDR3 is CASSFQRGSYEQYF. CDR3 nucleotide sequence: TGTGCCAGCAGCTTCCAGCGGGGCTCCTACGAGCAGTACTTC. The full variable domain, rest sourced from reference TRBV11-2 and TRBJ2-7, is EAGVAQSPRYKIIEKRQSVAFWCNPISGHATLYWYQQILGQGPKLLIQFQNNGVVDDSQLPKDRFSAERLKGVDSTLKIQPAKLEDSAVYLCASSFQRGSYEQYFGPGTRLTVT.

Only a few counts were recorded for this clone. This rearrangement joins TRBV3-1 (or the pseudogene TRBV3-2) to TRBJ1-3; a weak D match, TRBD1 (6 bases). From germline, CDR1 is LGHDT and CDR2 YNNKEL (reference sequence). Trimming pared 1 base from V and 4 bases from J, leaving 14 bases between. The CDR3 has 16 amino acids. CDR3: CASSQGGGASGNTIYF. The CDR3 region has the DNA TGTGCCAGCAGCCAAGGGGGGGGCGCATCGGGAAACACCATATATTTT.

J is TRBJ1-4 and V is TRBV25-1, with 7 nucleotides matching TRBD1. The germline V gene has CDR1 MGHDK and CDR2 SYGVNS. J lost 2 bases, V lost 7 bases, and 13 bases had no gene match. This CDR3 is 17 amino acids long. For the CDR3, the DNA is TGTGCCAGCACCACAGGGGATATAGGGAGGACTAATGAAAAACTGTTTTTT. Translation gives CASTTGDIGRTNEKLFF. The full variable domain, in which reference TRBV25-1 and TRBJ1-4 provide the parts outside the CDR3, is EADIYQTPRYLVIGTGKKITLECSQTMGHDKMYWYQQDPGMELHLIHYSYGVNSTEKGDLSSESTVSRIRTEHFPLTLESARPSHTSQYLCASTTGDIGRTNEKLFFGSGTQLSVL.

This rearrangement joins TRBV3-1 (or the pseudogene TRBV3-2) to TRBJ2-1; 9 bases align to TRBD2. J gave up 7 bases and V 4 bases, and 5 bases lay outside the gene matches. Germline lookup yields CDR1 LGHDT and CDR2 YNNKEL (reference sequence). This CDR3 contains 14 residues. DNA for the CDR3: TGTGCCAGCAGCCTCGCTAGCGGGATTAATGAGCAGTTCTTC. Its protein product is CASSLASGINEQFF.

The gene calls are TRBV18 and TRBJ1-3; the D gene is possibly TRBD1 (6 bases). CDR3 length: 16 amino acids. The germline V gene has CDR1 KGHSH and CDR2 LQKENI. V was trimmed by 2 bases and J by 0 bases, leaving 11 bases between them. The CDR3 spells CASSPATGSSGNTIYF. In DNA, the CDR3 is TGTGCCAGCTCACCAGCGACAGGTAGCTCTGGAAACACCATATATTTT.

The chain joins TRBV5-1 to TRBJ2-7; D is unclear. Per the germline V gene, CDR1 is SGHRS and CDR2 is YFSETQ. This CDR3 is built from 14 residues. V shed 4 bases and J shed 0 bases, with 11 bases lying between them. The CDR3, as DNA: TGCGCCAGCAGCGCCGACACGACCTCCTACGAGCAGTACTTC. It translates to CASSADTTSYEQYF.

The chain joins TRBV19 to TRBJ1-3, with a possible D match to TRBD1 (6 bases). V dropped 5 bases and J dropped 0 bases, with 11 bases sitting between them. In germline, CDR1 is LNHDA, CDR2 SQIVND (reference sequence). The CDR3 contains 15 residues. CDR3 coding DNA: TGTGCCAGTAGTCGGGGACACCGCTCTGGAAACACCATATATTTT. The encoded protein is CASSRGHRSGNTIYF.